The sample holds many counts of the clone carrying this T cell receptor (beta chain). These data belong to a study of T cells in Graves' hyperthyroidism and ophthalmopathy. Study as a whole: Peripheral blood was obtained at initial diagnosis, preceding any treatment.

Diagnostic assessment was based on clinical symptoms, serum thyroxine and TRAb, thyroid ultrasound and orbital computed tomography. TCR beta CDR3 regions were amplified from RNA. Initially, a first-round RT-PCR of the TCR CDR3 employed the HTBI primer set. TCRdb re-analysed the multiplex PCR reads in MiXCR, keeping a single row per CDR3 protein. This sample has 93,000 or so distinct CDR3 sequences, with over 45% found just once. This TCR was sampled from a man between 40 and 49 years old with Graves' hyperthyroidism. The sequenced sample was blood.

DNA for the CDR3: TGTGCCAGCAGCACCTGGGCGGGGGTCGGAGGCTACACCTTC. It yields the protein CASSTWAGVGGYTF. The chain uses TRBV12-3 or TRBV12-4 and TRBJ1-2, with D maybe TRBD1 (5 bases). The CDR3 has 14 amino acids. V lost 6 bases, J lost 8 bases, and 19 bases lay in between.